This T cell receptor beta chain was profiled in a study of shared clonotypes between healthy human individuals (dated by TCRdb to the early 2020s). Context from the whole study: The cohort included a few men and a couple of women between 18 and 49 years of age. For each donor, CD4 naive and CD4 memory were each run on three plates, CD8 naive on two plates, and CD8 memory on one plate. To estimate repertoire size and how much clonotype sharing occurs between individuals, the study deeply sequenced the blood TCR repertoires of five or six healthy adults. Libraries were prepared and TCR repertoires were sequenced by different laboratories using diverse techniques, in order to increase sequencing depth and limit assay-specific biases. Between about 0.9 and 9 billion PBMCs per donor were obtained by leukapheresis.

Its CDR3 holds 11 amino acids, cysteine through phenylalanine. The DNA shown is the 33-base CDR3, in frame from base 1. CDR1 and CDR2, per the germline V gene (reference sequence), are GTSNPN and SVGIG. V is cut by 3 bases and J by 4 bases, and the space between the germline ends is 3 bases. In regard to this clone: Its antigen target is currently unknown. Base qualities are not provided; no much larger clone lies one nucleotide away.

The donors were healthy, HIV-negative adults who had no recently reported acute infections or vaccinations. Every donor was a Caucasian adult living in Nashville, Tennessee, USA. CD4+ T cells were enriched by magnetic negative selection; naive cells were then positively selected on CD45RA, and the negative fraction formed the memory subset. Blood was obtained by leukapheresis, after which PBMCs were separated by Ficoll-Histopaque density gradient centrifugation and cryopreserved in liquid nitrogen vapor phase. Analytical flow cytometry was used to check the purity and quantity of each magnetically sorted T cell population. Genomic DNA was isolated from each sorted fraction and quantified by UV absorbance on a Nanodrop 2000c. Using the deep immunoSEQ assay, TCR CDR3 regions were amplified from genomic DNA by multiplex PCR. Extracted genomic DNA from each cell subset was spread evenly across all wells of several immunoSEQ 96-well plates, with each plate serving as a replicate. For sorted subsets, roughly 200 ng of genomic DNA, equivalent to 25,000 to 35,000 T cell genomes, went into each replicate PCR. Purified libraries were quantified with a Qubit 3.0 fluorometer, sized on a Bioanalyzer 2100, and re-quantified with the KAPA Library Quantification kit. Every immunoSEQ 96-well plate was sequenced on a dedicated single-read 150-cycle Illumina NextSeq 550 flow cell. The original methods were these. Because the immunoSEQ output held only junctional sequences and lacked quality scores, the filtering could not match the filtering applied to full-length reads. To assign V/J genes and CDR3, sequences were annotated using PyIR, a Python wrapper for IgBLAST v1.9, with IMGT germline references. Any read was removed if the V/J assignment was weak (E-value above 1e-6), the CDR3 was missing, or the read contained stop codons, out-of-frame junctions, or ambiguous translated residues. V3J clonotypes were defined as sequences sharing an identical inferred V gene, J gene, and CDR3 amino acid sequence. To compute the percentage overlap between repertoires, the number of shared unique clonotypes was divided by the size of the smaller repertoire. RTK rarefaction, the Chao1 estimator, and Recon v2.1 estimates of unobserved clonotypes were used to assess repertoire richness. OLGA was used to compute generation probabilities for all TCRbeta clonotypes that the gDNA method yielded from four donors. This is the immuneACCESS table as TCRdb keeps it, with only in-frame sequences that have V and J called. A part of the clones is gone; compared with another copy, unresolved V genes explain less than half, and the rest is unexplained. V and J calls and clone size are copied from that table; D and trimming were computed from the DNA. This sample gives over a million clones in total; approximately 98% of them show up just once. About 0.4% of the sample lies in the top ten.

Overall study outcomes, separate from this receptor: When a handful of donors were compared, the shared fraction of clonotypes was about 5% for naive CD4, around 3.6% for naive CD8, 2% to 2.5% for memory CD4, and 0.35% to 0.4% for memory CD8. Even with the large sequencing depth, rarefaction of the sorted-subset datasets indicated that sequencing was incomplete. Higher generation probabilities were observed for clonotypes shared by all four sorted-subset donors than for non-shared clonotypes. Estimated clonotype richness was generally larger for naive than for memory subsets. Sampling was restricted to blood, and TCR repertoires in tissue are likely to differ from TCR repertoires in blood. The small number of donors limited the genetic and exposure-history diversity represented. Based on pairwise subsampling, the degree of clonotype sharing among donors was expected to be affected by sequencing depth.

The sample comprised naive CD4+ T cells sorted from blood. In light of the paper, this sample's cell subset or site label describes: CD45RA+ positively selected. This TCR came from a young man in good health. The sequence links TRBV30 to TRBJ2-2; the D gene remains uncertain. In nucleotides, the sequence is TGTGCCTGGAGGATCACCGGGGAGCTGTTTTTT. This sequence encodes CAWRITGELFF. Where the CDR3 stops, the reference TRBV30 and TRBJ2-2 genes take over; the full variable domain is SQTIHQWPATLVQPVGSPLSLECTVEGTSNPNLYWYRQAAGRGLQLLFYSVGIGQISSEVPQNLSASRPQDRQFILSSKKLLLSDSGFYLCAWRITGELFFGEGSRLTVL.